This T cell receptor beta chain was found in a study of blood T cell repertoires in COVID-19. Looking at the study overall: Samples of COVID-19 (acute and convalescent) were obtained from the United States, Italy and Spain.

Authors' data handling: Cell counts per sample came from amplifying reference gene primers. Assay: immunoSEQ multiplex PCR; the TCRdb copy retains only in-frame clones and omits some. That table furnishes V, J and clone size, whereas the DNA furnished D and trimming. The sample holds fewer than 200,000 clones; about 81% are singletons and the top ten take approximately 8%. The length of the CDR3 is 13 residues. Trimming removed 4 bases at V and 1 base at J, with 7 bases between. The germline V gene encodes CDR1 GTSNPN and CDR2 SVGIG (reference sequence). Seattle patient enrollment occurred during active infection, with longitudinal follow-up thereafter.

This clonotype was obtained from a woman in her fifties or sixties with COVID-19, enrolled during active disease. V is TRBV30 and J is TRBJ2-2; D gene unclear. Sequenced sample: peripheral blood. This CDR3 is CAWTGLNTGELFF. In nucleotides, the CDR3 is TGTGCCTGGACCGGTCTGAACACCGGGGAGCTGTTTTTT. The full variable domain, rest sourced from reference TRBV30 and TRBJ2-2, is SQTIHQWPATLVQPVGSPLSLECTVEGTSNPNLYWYRQAAGRGLQLLFYSVGIGQISSEVPQNLSASRPQDRQFILSSKKLLLSDSGFYLCAWTGLNTGELFFGEGSRLTVL.